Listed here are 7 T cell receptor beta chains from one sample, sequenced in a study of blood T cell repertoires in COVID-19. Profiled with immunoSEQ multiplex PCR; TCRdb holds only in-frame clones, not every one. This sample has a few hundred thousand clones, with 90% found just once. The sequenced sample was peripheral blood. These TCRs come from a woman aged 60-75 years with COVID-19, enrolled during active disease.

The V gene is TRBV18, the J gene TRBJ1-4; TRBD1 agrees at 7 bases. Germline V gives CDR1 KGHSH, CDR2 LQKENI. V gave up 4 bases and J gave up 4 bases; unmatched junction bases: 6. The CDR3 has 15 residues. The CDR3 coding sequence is TGTGCCAGCTCACTACTCAGGGGGTATAATGAAAAACTGTTTTTT. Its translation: CASSLLRGYNEKLFF.

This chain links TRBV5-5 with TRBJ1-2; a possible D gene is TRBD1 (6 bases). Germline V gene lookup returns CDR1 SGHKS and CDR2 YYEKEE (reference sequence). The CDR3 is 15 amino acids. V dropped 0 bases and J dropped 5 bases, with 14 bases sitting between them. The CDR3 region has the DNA TGTGCCAGCAGCTTGGCCGGGGGGCGCCGGTATGGCTACACCTTC. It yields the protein CASSLAGGRRYGYTF.

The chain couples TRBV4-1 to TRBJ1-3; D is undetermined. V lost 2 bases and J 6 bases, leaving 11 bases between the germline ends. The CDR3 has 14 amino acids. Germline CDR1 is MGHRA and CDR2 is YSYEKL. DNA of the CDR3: TGCGCCAGCAGCCAACTCCGCAGTCTAAACACCATATATTTT. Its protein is CASSQLRSLNTIYF.

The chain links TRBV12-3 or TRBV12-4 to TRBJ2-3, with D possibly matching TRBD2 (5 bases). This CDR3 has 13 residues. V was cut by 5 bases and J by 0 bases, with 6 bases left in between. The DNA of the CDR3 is TGTGCCAGCAGTGGCGGGAGCACAGATACGCAGTATTTT. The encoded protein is CASSGGSTDTQYF.

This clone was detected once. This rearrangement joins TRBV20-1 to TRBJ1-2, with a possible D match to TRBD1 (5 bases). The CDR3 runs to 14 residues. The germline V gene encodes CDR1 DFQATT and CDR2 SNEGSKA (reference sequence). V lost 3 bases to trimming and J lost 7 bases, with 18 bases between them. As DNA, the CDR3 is TGCAGTGCTAGTACCTCCTCAGGGTTGAGTGGCTACACCTTC. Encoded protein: CSASTSSGLSGYTF.

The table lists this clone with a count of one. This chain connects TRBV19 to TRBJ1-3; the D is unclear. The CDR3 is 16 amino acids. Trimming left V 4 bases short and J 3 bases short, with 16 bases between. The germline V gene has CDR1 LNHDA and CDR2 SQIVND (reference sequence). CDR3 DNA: TGTGCCAGTAGTACCCAGCGCGAGGGTTATGGAAACACCATATATTTT. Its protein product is CASSTQREGYGNTIYF.

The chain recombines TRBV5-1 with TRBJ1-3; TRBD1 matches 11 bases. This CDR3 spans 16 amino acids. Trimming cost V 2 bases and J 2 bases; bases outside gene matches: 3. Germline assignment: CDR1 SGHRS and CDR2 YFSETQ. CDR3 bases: TGCGCCAGCAGCTTTGTGGGACAGGGGGCTGGAAACACCATATATTTT. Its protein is CASSFVGQGAGNTIYF.